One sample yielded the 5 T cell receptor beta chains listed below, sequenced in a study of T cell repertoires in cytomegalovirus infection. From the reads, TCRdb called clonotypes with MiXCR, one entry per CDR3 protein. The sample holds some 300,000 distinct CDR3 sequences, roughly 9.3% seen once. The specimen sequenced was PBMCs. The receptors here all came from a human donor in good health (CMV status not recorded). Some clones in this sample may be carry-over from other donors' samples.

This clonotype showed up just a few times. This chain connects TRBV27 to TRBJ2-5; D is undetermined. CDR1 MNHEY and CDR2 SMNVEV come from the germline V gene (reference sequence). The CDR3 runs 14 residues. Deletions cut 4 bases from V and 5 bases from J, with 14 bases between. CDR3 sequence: CASSSGFLGETQYF. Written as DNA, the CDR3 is TGTGCCAGCAGTTCCGGTTTCCTCGGGGAGACCCAGTACTTC.

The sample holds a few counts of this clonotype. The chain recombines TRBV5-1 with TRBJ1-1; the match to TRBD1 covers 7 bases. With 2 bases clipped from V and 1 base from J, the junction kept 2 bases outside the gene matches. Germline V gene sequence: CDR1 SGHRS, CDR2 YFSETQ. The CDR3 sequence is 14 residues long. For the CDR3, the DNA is TGCGCCAGCAGCTTACGACAGGGGAACACTGAAGCTTTCTTT. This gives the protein CASSLRQGNTEAFF.

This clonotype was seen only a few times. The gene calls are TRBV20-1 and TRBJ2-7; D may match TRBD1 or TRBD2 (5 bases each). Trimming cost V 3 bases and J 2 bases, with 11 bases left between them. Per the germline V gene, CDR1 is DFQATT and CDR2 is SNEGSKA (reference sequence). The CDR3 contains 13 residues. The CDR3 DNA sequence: TGCAGTGCTAGTTCGGGACCGACCTACGAGCAGTACGTC. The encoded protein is CSASSGPTYEQYV.

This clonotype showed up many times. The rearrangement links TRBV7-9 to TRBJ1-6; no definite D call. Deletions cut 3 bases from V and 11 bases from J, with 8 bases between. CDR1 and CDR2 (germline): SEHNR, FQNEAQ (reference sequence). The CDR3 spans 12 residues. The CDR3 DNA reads TGTGCCAGCAGCTTGTTTTACCCACCCCTCCACTTT. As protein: CASSLFYPPLHF.

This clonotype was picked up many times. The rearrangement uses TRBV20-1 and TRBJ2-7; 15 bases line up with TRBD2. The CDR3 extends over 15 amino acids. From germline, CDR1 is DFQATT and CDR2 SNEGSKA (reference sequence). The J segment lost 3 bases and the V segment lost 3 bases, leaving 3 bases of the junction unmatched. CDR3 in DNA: TGCAGTGCTAGGGGACTAGCGGGGGGTATCTACGAGCAGTACGTC. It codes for CSARGLAGGIYEQYV.